This T cell receptor (beta chain) derives from a study of cytomegalovirus exposure and HLA in healthy donors. In the study overall: Earlier, some 200 million T cells were analyzed, and over 95 million unique TCR beta sequences were found among them. Study outcomes and limitations: Judged likely to be a sequencing artifact was a cluster of highly shared sequence variants. A later analysis associated 15,000 or so TCR beta sequences with HLA alleles at a 0.05 false discovery rate. Compared with the approximately 680-donor mean, an Asian-associated ancestry cluster reportedly had fewer N-insertions, according to a later analysis.

In germline, CDR1 is SGHVS, CDR2 FQNEAQ. The CDR3 consists of 18 residues. With 2 bases clipped from V and 4 bases from J, the junction kept 11 bases outside the gene matches. Notes on this clone: The antigen is unknown.

The study ran its PCR with 60 Vbeta and 13 Jbeta primers. Method: immunoSEQ multiplex PCR; TCRdb's copy keeps in-frame clones and lacks some. Found here are about 200,000 clones, about 76% of them singletons; the top ten hold about 1.6%. V gene TRBV7-8 combines with J gene TRBJ1-5; TRBD1 matches at 10 bases. The specimen sequenced was PBMCs. The TCR originated in a woman between 50 and 59 years old in good health and CMV-seronegative. The DNA of the CDR3 is TGTGCCAGCAGCTTATCCTCCGGGACAGGGGTTCAAAATCAGCCCCAGCATTTT. Translating gives CASSLSSGTGVQNQPQHF.